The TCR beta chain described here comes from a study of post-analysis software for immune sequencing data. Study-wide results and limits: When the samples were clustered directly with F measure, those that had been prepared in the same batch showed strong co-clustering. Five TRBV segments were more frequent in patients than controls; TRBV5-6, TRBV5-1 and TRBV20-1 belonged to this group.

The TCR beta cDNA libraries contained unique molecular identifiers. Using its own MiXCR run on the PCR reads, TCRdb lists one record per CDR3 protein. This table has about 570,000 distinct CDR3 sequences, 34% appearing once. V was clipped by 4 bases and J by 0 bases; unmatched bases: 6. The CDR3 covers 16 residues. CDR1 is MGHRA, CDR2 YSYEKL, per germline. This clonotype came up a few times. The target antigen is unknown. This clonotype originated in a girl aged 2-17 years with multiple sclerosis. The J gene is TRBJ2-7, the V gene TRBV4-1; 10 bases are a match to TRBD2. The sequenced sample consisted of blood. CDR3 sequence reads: CASSPSSGGLSYEQYF. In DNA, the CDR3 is TGCGCCAGCAGCCCCTCTAGCGGGGGCCTCTCCTACGAGCAGTACTTC.